The source of this T cell receptor beta chain is a study of beta chain features in type 1 diabetes (dated by TCRdb to between 2018 and 2020). Background for the entire study: Mean age, gender distribution, total cell number and subset yield did not differ between patients and healthy donors. A total of some 110 million sorted cells were examined across all samples, and the number of cells per subset was strongly correlated with RNA yield. In the study, recently diagnosed type 1 diabetes patients and matched healthy donors were compared on the TCRB repertoires of their sorted circulating CD4+ T cell subsets. Whereas all 28 donors provided naive and central memory subsets, regulatory and stem cell-like memory subsets were isolated from just 8 patients and roughly 8 healthy donors. Here is what the overall study found, with its caveats: PCR might favor shorter templates, but patient and control samples were amplified and corrected together, so any skew would affect both groups equally. Because small numbers of individuals were included in the HLA sub-analyses, any influence of HLA type on TCRB rearrangement was left unresolved. Because cDNA was sequenced instead of genomic DNA, activated cells with high expression could be over-represented, although the groups did not differ in activation or CD3 levels. Patients with type 1 diabetes made fewer insertions and deleted more nucleotides at VDJ recombination sites, implying thymic rearrangement abnormalities. Naive, central memory and regulatory TCRB repertoires appeared to be more similar among patients than among healthy donors. In all four CD4+ subsets, TCRB CDR3 length was moderately but significantly shorter in type 1 diabetes patients.

The entire isolated RNA was reverse transcribed using the High Capacity cDNA Reverse Transcription Kit, and thus expressed TCRB transcripts were sequenced. Deep immunoSEQ sequencing was performed on naive, central memory and regulatory T cell samples, with an average of roughly 3.3 million total reads per sample. After sorted cells were lysed in RLT buffer, RNA was extracted with DNase-treated RNeasy Micro or Mini kits, with the choice depending on cell number. Each cell subset was processed on its own to prevent cross-contamination, while patient and healthy donor samples were processed together. TCRB sequences were amplified from cDNA with the immunoSEQ multiplex PCR, producing 87-bp fragments spanning the CDR3 region. Sequencing of the amplicons was performed on the Illumina HiSeq platform. In the source study's methods: Synthetic template baselines were used to correct PCR bias computationally, reads within Hamming distance 2 were collapsed together, and singletons that could not be merged were discarded. Reads were aligned against IMGT so that V, D and J genes, CDR3 length and insertions or deletions at six rearrangement sites could be assigned. Within each subset, clonotype counts were normalized to sorted cell number, after which true diversity and Gini coefficients were computed with the tcR R package. Repertoire sharing was quantified using the overlap coefficient calculated on TCRB nucleotide sequences. Out-of-frame TCRB sequences from naive cells were analyzed as a proxy for the pre-selection repertoire. In TCRdb, the immuneACCESS table is reduced to in-frame sequences with V and J assigned. These tables do not hold every clone; where another copy was compared, an unresolved V gene accounts for under half, and the others remain unexplained. D and trimming were read from the DNA, whereas the V and J calls and clone size are those reported in that table. The sample table records fewer than 250,000 clones; under 70% of these occur just once. Clones ranked in the top ten supply about 0.05% of the sample.

On this clone itself: Which antigen it targets is not known. No per-base quality is available; no much larger clone lies one base away.

Each donor gave one peripheral blood draw, averaging roughly 120 mL, which was collected into heparinised tubes. A BD FACSAria II was used to sort naive, central memory, regulatory and stem cell-like memory CD4+ T cells with a panel that included CD45RO, CCR7, CD25, CD127, CD95 and CD27. Every sorted population had a purity above 95%. PBMCs were separated immediately by Lymphoprep density gradient centrifugation and were stained directly, without being cultured. So that batch effects would be minimized, each experiment stained and sorted samples in pairs, pairing one healthy donor with one patient. V was cut back by 5 bases and J by 5 bases, leaving a gap of 9 bases between them. CDR1 LNHDA and CDR2 SQIVND were looked up in the germline V gene (reference sequence). The CDR3 measures 13 amino acids from cysteine to phenylalanine. Only the CDR3 portion is preserved as DNA: 39 bases, with reading frame beginning at the first base.

The TCR originated in a man younger than 40 in good health. The sequenced material came from naive CD4+ T cells from blood. The sample's cell subset or site, from its label and the paper: true naive CD4+ T cells. The chain was built from TRBV19 and TRBJ2-2, with no confident D gene call. The nucleotide sequence reads TGTGCCAGTAGTTATGGACGGACCGGGGAGCTGTTTTTT. Translation gives CASSYGRTGELFF.